The TCR beta chain under discussion was sequenced for a study of STAT5B mutations in CD4+ large granular lymphocyte leukemia. The method was immunoSEQ multiplex PCR; TCRdb's version includes in-frame clones alone and lacks a portion of them. The sample carries around 35,000 clones, 87% recorded once. The CDR3 extends over 17 amino acids. With V trimmed by 9 bases and J by 2 bases, 13 bases remained unmatched. CDR1 is LNHDA, CDR2 SQIVND, per germline (reference sequence). Sample: CD4+ T cells from blood buffy coats. This clonotype was obtained from a human donor in good health. This chain links TRBV19 with TRBJ2-7; 13 nucleotides match TRBD2. The CDR3, as DNA: TGTGCCAGCGCCCGAGAGGGGGGGACTAGCGGGACCTACGAGCAGTACTTC. Its protein product is CASAREGGTSGTYEQYF.